This T cell receptor (beta chain) was sequenced during a study of blood T cells in healthy people across ages. Findings of the study overall: Whereas aged donors had fewer naive CD4+ cells, long-lived donors had more of them and higher diversity. Those diversity estimates obtained from one million T cells were thought to be underestimates.

It was with a sample-barcoded 5' primer and a J-beta primer mix that a second PCR of about 7 to 12 cycles was run. Via MiXCR, TCRdb re-called the 5' RACE reads, giving one row per CDR3 protein. Among approximately 1.5 million distinct CDR3 sequences listed, approximately 42% were seen once. Germline loops: CDR1 WNHNN, CDR2 SYGVQD (reference sequence). This CDR3 is 14 amino acids long. The V end lost 3 bases, the J end lost 4 bases, and 9 bases lay between the germline ends. PBMCs were isolated at a quantity of at least 7 million per sample. With regard to this clonotype: Its cognate antigen is unknown.

The chain combines TRBV10-1 with TRBJ2-2; D is uncertain. This receptor was obtained from a woman in her late teens or twenties in good health. The sample comprised blood. CDR3 coding DNA: TGCGCCAGCAGTGAAGAAGTGTCCACCGGGGAGCTGTTTTTT. Its protein is CASSEEVSTGELFF.